The next 29 T cell receptor beta chains were all read from a single sample in a study of T-cell reconstitution after alpha-beta-depleted transplantation in children. Construction of the TCRbeta library involved unique molecular identifiers. Each CDR3 protein is one row after TCRdb ran MiXCR on the PCR reads. Among more than 450,000 distinct CDR3 sequences listed, 15% to 20% were seen once. The sequencing used PBMCs from the stem cell graft donor, collected from the stem cell graft. These receptors originate from a human donor who donated a stem cell graft to a child with acute lymphoblastic leukemia.

Only one count was recorded for this clonotype. The rearrangement links TRBV3-1 to TRBJ2-7, with TRBD1 as a possible D gene (6 bases). The V gene lost 0 bases and the J gene lost 3 bases, with 18 bases spanning the gap. Germline CDR1 reads LGHDT; CDR2 reads YNNKEL (reference sequence). This CDR3 contains 17 residues. Here the CDR3 DNA reads TGTGCCAGCAGCCAAGAGAGCGAATGGGCAGGGGACTACGAGCAGTACTTC. Protein: CASSQESEWAGDYEQYF.

This clonotype has ten or more counts. The rearrangement uses TRBV20-1 and TRBJ1-5; D call uncertain. Germline values: CDR1 DFQATT, CDR2 SNEGSKA (reference sequence). Trimming stripped 6 bases from V and 0 bases from J, with 15 bases between. This CDR3 has 15 residues. The CDR3 sequence is CSALPLIYSNQPQHF. CDR3 DNA: TGCAGTGCCCTTCCACTAATTTATAGCAATCAGCCCCAGCATTTT.

The chain uses TRBV7-2 and TRBJ2-2; D possibly corresponds to TRBD1 (6 bases). Looked up from germline, CDR1 is SGHTA and CDR2 is FQGNSA. With 4 bases removed from V and 2 bases from J, the gap between germline ends came to 14 bases. CDR3 length: 16 residues. For the CDR3, the DNA is TGTGCCAGCAGCTCCCCTACAGGGCCAAACACCGGGGAGCTGTTTTTT. Protein product: CASSSPTGPNTGELFF.

Only a few counts were recorded for this clonotype. This chain connects TRBV5-4 to TRBJ1-1, with a weak D call TRBD1 (5 bases). The CDR3 covers 13 residues. V was pared by 7 bases and J by 1 base, with 11 bases between. Germline V lookup: CDR1 SGHNT, CDR2 YYREEE (reference sequence). The CDR3 loop is CASARTPNTEAFF. The CDR3 bases are TGTGCCAGCGCCCGGACACCGAACACTGAAGCTTTCTTT.

This clonotype was seen a few times. The V and J genes are TRBV29-1 and TRBJ2-7; the match to TRBD2 covers 10 bases. The germline gives CDR1 SQVTM, CDR2 ANQGSEA. Trimming cost V 7 bases and J 3 bases; bases outside gene matches: 9. The CDR3 spans 14 residues. The CDR3 reads CSAIGLADSYEQYF. The CDR3 DNA follows: TGCAGCGCGATAGGACTAGCGGACAGCTACGAGCAGTACTTC.

CDR3 loop: CASSLVADLYYEQYF. As DNA, the CDR3 is TGCGCCAGCAGCTTGGTTGCGGACTTATACTACGAGCAGTACTTC. The chain combines TRBV5-1 with TRBJ2-7; TRBD2 is a possible D gene (5 bases). This CDR3 has 15 residues. Germline CDR1 SGHRS, CDR2 YFSETQ. Trimming removed 0 bases at V and 3 bases at J, with 13 bases between.

In regard to this clonotype: An end of the junction differs from the germline gene, which may be a read error. The gene calls are TRBV5-1 and TRBJ2-6, with D perhaps being TRBD1 or TRBD2 (5 bases each). Germline V CDR1 and CDR2: SGHRS, YFSETQ. This CDR3 is 13 amino acids long. Here the CDR3 DNA reads TGCGCCAGCAGCGGAGACGGGGCCAACGGCCTGACTTTC. It specifies CASSGDGANGLTF.

This clonotype showed up just a few times. This sequence may be a read error, since a much larger clone differs from it by one base. This chain joins TRBV7-3 and TRBJ2-1; 7 positions match TRBD2. Germline V gene sequence: CDR1 SGHTA, CDR2 FQGTGA. CDR3 size: 13 residues. V was clipped by 1 base and J by 8 bases; unmatched bases: 2. CDR3 sequence reads: CASSLMGGDEQFF. CDR3 nucleotide sequence: TGTGCCAGCAGCTTAATGGGGGGGGATGAGCAGTTCTTC.

This clonotype has a handful of counts. The chain recombines TRBV27 with TRBJ1-1; D unresolved. The CDR3 consists of 13 residues. Per the germline V gene, CDR1 is MNHEY and CDR2 is SMNVEV (reference sequence). V shed 6 bases and J shed 6 bases, with 14 bases lying between them. CDR3 in amino acids: CASSLSWVAEAFF. CDR3 bases: TGTGCCAGCAGCTTAAGCTGGGTCGCTGAAGCTTTCTTT.

V and J are TRBV19 and TRBJ1-1; TRBD1 is a possible D gene (5 bases). V was shortened by 6 bases and J by 4 bases, with 15 bases between the two germline ends. This CDR3 region has 14 residues. Germline CDR1 LNHDA, CDR2 SQIVND (reference sequence). The DNA for the CDR3 is TGTGCCAGTAGAGCTCAGGGAGAGATCACTGAAGCTTTCTTT. Protein: CASRAQGEITEAFF.

The chain combines TRBV9 with TRBJ2-7, with 12 bases lining up with TRBD1. Germline CDR1 is SGDLS and CDR2 is YYNGEE. The J segment lost 6 bases and the V segment lost 2 bases, leaving 6 bases of the junction unmatched. CDR3 length equals 15 residues. The CDR3 loop is CASSVRGQGAGEQYF. CDR3 nucleotides: TGTGCCAGCAGCGTGAGGGGACAGGGGGCTGGCGAGCAGTACTTC.

V usage is TRBV5-6 and J usage is TRBJ2-1; maybe TRBD2 (5 bases). Looked up from germline, CDR1 is SGHDT and CDR2 is YYEEEE. The CDR3 extends over 16 amino acids. V lost 2 bases to trimming and J lost 0 bases, with 12 bases between them. CDR3 region: CASSFRGYSSYNEQFF. The CDR3 DNA follows: TGTGCCAGCAGCTTCCGGGGATACAGCTCCTACAATGAGCAGTTCTTC.

V is TRBV2 and J is TRBJ2-1, with D unresolved. The ends were cut back, 10 bases at V and 1 base at J, with 20 bases in the middle. The CDR3 loop spans 16 amino acids. In germline, CDR1 is SNHLY, CDR2 FYNNEI. The CDR3 DNA sequence: TGTGCCACTACAAATCGCCAGGAGATGTCCTACAATGAGCAGTTCTTC. Its translation is CATTNRQEMSYNEQFF. Full variable domain (rest looked up from reference TRBV2 and TRBJ2-1): EPEVTQTPSHQVTQMGQEVILRCVPISNHLYFYWYRQILGQKVEFLVSFYNNEISEKSEIFDDQFSVERPDGSNFTLKIRSTKLEDSAMYFCATTNRQEMSYNEQFFGPGTRLTVL.

A few counts support this clonotype. This rearrangement joins TRBV11-3 to TRBJ2-3, with TRBD1 matching 9 bases. J was trimmed by 1 base and V by 0 bases; bases with no gene match: 5. The germline V gene encodes CDR1 SGHNT and CDR2 YENEEA. The CDR3 extends over 17 amino acids. The CDR3 region is CASSLEDRGIGTDTQYF. CDR3 nucleotide sequence: TGTGCCAGCAGCTTAGAGGACAGGGGAATAGGCACAGATACGCAGTATTTT.

J is TRBJ2-5 and V is TRBV3-1; maybe TRBD2 (6 bases). From germline, CDR1 is LGHDT and CDR2 YNNKEL (reference sequence). V was pared by 4 bases and J by 5 bases, with 17 bases between. The CDR3 is made up of 15 amino acids. Here the CDR3 reads CASSPHPAGRETQYF. DNA of the CDR3: TGTGCCAGCAGCCCCCATCCCGCGGGAAGGGAGACCCAGTACTTC.

This clonotype was picked up a small number of times. This chain links TRBV12-3 or TRBV12-4 with TRBJ2-1, with 7 bases identical to TRBD1. The V and J ends lost 3 bases and 0 bases, in that order; junction bases with no gene match: 5. The CDR3 is made up of 16 amino acids. The DNA of the CDR3 is TGTGCCAGCAGTTTCGTACAGGGGAGCTCCTACAATGAGCAGTTCTTC. Translation gives CASSFVQGSSYNEQFF.

This chain joins TRBV5-1 and TRBJ1-1; a possible D gene is TRBD1 (6 bases). This CDR3 has 13 residues. The V end was cut by 0 bases, the J end by 11 bases, with 14 bases between. The germline gives CDR1 SGHRS, CDR2 YFSETQ. The CDR3 nucleotides are TGCGCCAGCAGCTTGGACAGGGCGTTATACGCTTTCTTT. Protein product: CASSLDRALYAFF. Full variable domain (outside the CDR3, taken from reference TRBV5-1 and TRBJ1-1): KAGVTQTPRYLIKTRGQQVTLSCSPISGHRSVSWYQQTPGQGLQFLFEYFSETQRNKGNFPGRFSGRQFSNSRSEMNVSTLELGDSALYLCASSLDRALYAFFGQGTRLTVV.

This clonotype has more than one count but fewer than ten. The CDR3 bases are TGTGCCAGCAGCTCACTGGGTAGCTCCTACAATGAGCAGTTCTTC. It codes for CASSSLGSSYNEQFF. V usage is TRBV7-9 and J usage is TRBJ2-1; D remains unclear. Germline V CDR1 and CDR2: SEHNR, FQNEAQ (reference sequence). The length of the CDR3 is 15 residues. V was pared by 4 bases and J by 0 bases, with 10 bases between.

This clonotype was observed a handful of times. The chain links TRBV9 to TRBJ2-5, with 12 bases matching TRBD2. This CDR3 is built from 14 residues. Germline CDR1 SGDLS, CDR2 YYNGEE. J lost 4 bases, V lost 6 bases, and 4 bases had no gene match. CDR3 coding DNA: TGTGCCAGCAACCTAGCGGGAGGGGCAGAGACCCAGTACTTC. Translation gives CASNLAGGAETQYF.

The chain employs TRBV5-1 and TRBJ1-2; D gene uncertain. Looked up from germline, CDR1 is SGHRS and CDR2 is YFSETQ. This CDR3 has 13 residues. The V gene lost 8 bases and the J gene lost 4 bases, with 15 bases spanning the gap. This chain's CDR3 is CASGPSGSYGYTF. The CDR3 region has the DNA TGCGCCAGTGGACCCTCGGGGTCCTATGGCTACACCTTC.

V usage is TRBV5-1 and J usage is TRBJ2-3; 8 positions match TRBD2. V was pared by 2 bases and J by 4 bases, with 12 bases of the junction left unmatched. The CDR3 is 17 residues long. CDR1 and CDR2 from the germline V gene are SGHRS and YFSETQ. In DNA, the CDR3 is TGCGCCAGCAGCTTCCCCTCGAGGAGCGGGAGCGCAGATACGCAGTATTTT. It codes for CASSFPSRSGSADTQYF.

The chain carries TRBV4-2 and TRBJ2-3; tentative D call: TRBD2 (7 bases). Per the germline V gene, CDR1 is LGHNA and CDR2 is YNFKEQ. Trimming removed 0 bases at V and 2 bases at J, with 24 bases between. This CDR3 contains 20 residues. The CDR3 DNA sequence: TGTGCCAGCAGCCAAGATCGATTCCGGGGGGCCCTATACTACACAGATACGCAGTATTTT. It translates to CASSQDRFRGALYYTDTQYF.

The rearrangement links TRBV4-2 to TRBJ2-1; the match to TRBD2 covers 10 bases. The CDR3 runs 16 residues. CDR1 and CDR2 (germline): LGHNA, YNFKEQ. Trimming removed 1 base from V and 5 bases from J; junction bases left unmatched: 5. The CDR3 DNA reads as TGTGCCAGCAGCCAAGGAGCGGGAGGGCCCGACAATGAGCAGTTCTTC. This encodes CASSQGAGGPDNEQFF.

The J gene is TRBJ2-7, the V gene TRBV19; perhaps TRBD1 as D (6 bases). Trimming removed 3 bases from V and 1 base from J, with 13 bases in between. Germline V gene sequence: CDR1 LNHDA, CDR2 SQIVND (reference sequence). CDR3 length: 15 amino acids. CDR3 residues: CASSIRWGPSYEQYF. The CDR3, as DNA: TGTGCCAGTAGTATCCGGTGGGGGCCTTCCTACGAGCAGTACTTC.

In this sample, this clonotype turned up a few times. The V call is TRBV1, the J call TRBJ2-3; the table's TRBD1 call for D was not verified on the DNA. TRBV1 is an annotated pseudogene. The length of the CDR3 is 14 residues. The CDR3 region has the DNA TGCACCAGCAGCCAACACGGGACCTGGGATACGCAGTATTTT. Protein: CTSSQHGTWDTQYF.

This clonotype has only a few counts. The rearrangement links TRBV20-1 to TRBJ1-2; TRBD1 agrees at 8 bases. Germline assignment: CDR1 DFQATT and CDR2 SNEGSKA (reference sequence). J gave up 5 bases and V 0 bases, and 5 bases lay outside the gene matches. This CDR3 comprises 14 residues. CDR3 protein: CSARDRTGLYGYTF. The CDR3 DNA is TGCAGTGCTAGAGACCGGACAGGGCTTTATGGCTACACCTTC.

The gene calls are TRBV15 and TRBJ2-5; D is unresolved. The CDR3 is 15 amino acids. V lost 0 bases, J lost 2 bases, and 10 bases lay in between. Germline CDR1 LNHNV, CDR2 YYDKDF (reference sequence). The chain's CDR3 is CATSRDRDTQETQYF. In DNA form, the CDR3 reads TGTGCCACCAGCAGAGATCGAGACACACAAGAGACCCAGTACTTC.

V usage is TRBV5-5 and J usage is TRBJ1-2; D is undetermined. The CDR3 is made up of 12 amino acids. Germline V gene sequence: CDR1 SGHKS, CDR2 YYEKEE (reference sequence). Trimming removed 4 bases from V and 8 bases from J, with 12 bases in between. CDR3 region: CASSPPTRGYTF. The CDR3 DNA reads as TGTGCCAGCAGCCCTCCAACTCGCGGCTACACCTTC.

This clonotype occurred a few times. This chain links TRBV20-1 with TRBJ2-5; D gene uncertain. Looked up from germline, CDR1 is DFQATT and CDR2 is SNEGSKA (reference sequence). The CDR3 covers 11 residues. V lost 2 bases and J lost 4, with 5 bases in between. The CDR3 here is CSARMGETQYF. The DNA of the CDR3 is TGCAGTGCTAGAATGGGAGAGACCCAGTACTTC.